This T cell receptor beta chain is from a study of regulatory T cells in long-lasting Graves disease. Researchers made TCR beta libraries by using iRepertoire HTBI primers and running Arm-PCR on CDR3 regions. In TCRdb, the multiplex PCR reads were re-called with MiXCR into one record per CDR3 protein. The data hold a few hundred thousand distinct CDR3 sequences, with less than 15% observed a single time. Trimming stripped 6 bases from V and 3 bases from J, with 15 bases between. This CDR3 has 14 residues. In germline, CDR1 is MNHEY, CDR2 SMNVEV (reference sequence). This clonotype occurred many times. Time point noted: newly diagnosed GD, antithyroid drugs for less than 3 months. Isolated PBMC RNA provided the starting material for the TCR library. The sample was also linked to a second study, of T cells in Graves' hyperthyroidism and ophthalmopathy.

Source: peripheral blood mononuclear cells (PBMCs), taken at new diagnosis, from a patient treated with antithyroid drugs. The receptor comes from a man aged 25 to 40 with Graves disease. The rearrangement links TRBV27 to TRBJ2-7; D is undetermined. The CDR3 reads CASRPSGPSYEQYF. The CDR3 coding sequence is TGTGCCAGCAGACCGTCCGGACCGAGCTACGAGCAGTACTTC.